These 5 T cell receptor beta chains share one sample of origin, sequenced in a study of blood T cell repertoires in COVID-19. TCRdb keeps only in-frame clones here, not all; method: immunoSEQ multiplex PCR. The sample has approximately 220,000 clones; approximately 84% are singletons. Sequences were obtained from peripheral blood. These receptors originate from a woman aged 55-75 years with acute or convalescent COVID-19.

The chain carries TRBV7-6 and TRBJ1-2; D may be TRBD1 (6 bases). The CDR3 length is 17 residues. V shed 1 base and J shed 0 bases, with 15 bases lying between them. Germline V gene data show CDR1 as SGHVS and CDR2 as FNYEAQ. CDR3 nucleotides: TGTGCCAGCAGCTTAGAACAGGGCCTCTTAGCTAACTATGGCTACACCTTC. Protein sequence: CASSLEQGLLANYGYTF.

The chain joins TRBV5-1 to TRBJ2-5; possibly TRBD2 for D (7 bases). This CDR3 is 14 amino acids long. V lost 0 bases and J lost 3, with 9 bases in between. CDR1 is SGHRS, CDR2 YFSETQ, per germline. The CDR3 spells CASSLGGGKETQYF. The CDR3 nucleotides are TGCGCCAGCAGCTTGGGCGGGGGCAAAGAGACCCAGTACTTC.

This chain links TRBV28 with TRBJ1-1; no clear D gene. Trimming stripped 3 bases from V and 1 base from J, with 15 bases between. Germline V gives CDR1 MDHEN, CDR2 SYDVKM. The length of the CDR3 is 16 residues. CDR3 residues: CASSFSGKSWNTEAFF. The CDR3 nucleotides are TGTGCCAGCAGTTTTTCCGGGAAAAGTTGGAACACTGAAGCTTTCTTT.

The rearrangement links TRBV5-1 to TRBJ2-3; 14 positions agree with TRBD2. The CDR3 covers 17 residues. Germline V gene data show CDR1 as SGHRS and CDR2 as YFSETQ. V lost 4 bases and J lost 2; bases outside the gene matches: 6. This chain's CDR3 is CASSLGTSGGPTDTQYF. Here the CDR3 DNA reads TGCGCCAGCAGCCTCGGGACTAGCGGGGGCCCCACAGATACGCAGTATTTT. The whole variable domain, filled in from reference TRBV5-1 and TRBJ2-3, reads KAGVTQTPRYLIKTRGQQVTLSCSPISGHRSVSWYQQTPGQGLQFLFEYFSETQRNKGNFPGRFSGRQFSNSRSEMNVSTLELGDSALYLCASSLGTSGGPTDTQYFGPGTRLTVL.

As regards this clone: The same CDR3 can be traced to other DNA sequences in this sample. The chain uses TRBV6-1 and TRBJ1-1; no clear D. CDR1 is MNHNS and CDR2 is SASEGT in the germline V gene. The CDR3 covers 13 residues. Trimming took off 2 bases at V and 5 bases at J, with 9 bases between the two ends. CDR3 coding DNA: TGTGCCAGCAGTGAATCAGGAGGAACTGAAGCTTTCTTT. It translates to CASSESGGTEAFF.